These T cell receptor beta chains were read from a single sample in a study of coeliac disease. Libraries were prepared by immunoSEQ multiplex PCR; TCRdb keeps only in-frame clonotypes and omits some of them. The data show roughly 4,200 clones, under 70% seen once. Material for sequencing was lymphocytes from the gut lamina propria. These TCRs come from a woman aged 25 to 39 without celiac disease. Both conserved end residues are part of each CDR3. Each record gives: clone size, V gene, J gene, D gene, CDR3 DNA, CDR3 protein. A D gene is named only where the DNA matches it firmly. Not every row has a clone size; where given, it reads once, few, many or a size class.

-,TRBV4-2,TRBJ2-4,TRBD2,TGTGCCAGCAGCCAAGCTCTAGCGGGGGGGCCAAACATTCAGTACTTC,CASSQALAGGPNIQYF
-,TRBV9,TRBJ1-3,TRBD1,TGTGCCAGCAGCGTAGGTGGGACAGAAACTGGAAACACCATATATTTT,CASSVGGTETGNTIYF
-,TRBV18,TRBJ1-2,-,TGTGCCAGCTCACCACGAGGCACCACTAACTATGGCTACACCTTC,CASSPRGTTNYGYTF
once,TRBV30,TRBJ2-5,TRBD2,TGTGCCTGGAGTGCCCGAGGGACTAGCGGGGTCTTAGGAGAGACCCAGTACTTC,CAWSARGTSGVLGETQYF
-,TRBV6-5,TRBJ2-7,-,TGTGCCAGCAGTTTACAACAGCACTACGAGCAGTACTTC,CASSLQQHYEQYF
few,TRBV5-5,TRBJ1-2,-,TGTGCCAGCAGCGAGATGCGGGCGAACTATGGCTACACCTTC,CASSEMRANYGYTF
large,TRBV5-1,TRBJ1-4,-,TGCGCCAGCAGCCGCTCAGGGACTAATGAAAAACTGTTTTTT,CASSRSGTNEKLFF
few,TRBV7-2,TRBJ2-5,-,TGTGCCAGCAGCTTACGCGGGGAACAGACCCAGTACTTC,CASSLRGEQTQYF
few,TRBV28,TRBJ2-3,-,TGTGCCAGCAGTTCCCAGCGGGTACCTACAGATACGCAGTATTTT,CASSSQRVPTDTQYF
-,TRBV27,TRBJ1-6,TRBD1,TGTGCCAGCAGTTGGGGGACAGGGAATAATTCACCCCTCCACTTT,CASSWGTGNNSPLHF
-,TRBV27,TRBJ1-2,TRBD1,TGTGCCAGCAGTCCACGGAAACGGACAGGGTATGGCTACACCTTC,CASSPRKRTGYGYTF
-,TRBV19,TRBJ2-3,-,TGTGCCAGTAGTATAGGGGGAGGCACAGATACGCAGTATTTT,CASSIGGGTDTQYF
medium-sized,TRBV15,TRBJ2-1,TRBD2,TGTGCCACCAGCAGAGAGGGGGGACTAGTTACCATCAATGAGCAGTTCTTC,CATSREGGLVTINEQFF
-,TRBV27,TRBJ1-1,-,TGTGCCAGCAGCCTAACAGGGTTTCGGGTCGGAGCTTTCTTT,CASSLTGFRVGAFF
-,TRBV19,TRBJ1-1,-,TGTGCCAGTCGGCGGGAGATAGGAACTGAAGCTTTCTTT,CASRREIGTEAFF
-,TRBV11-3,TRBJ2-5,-,TGTGCCAGCAGCTTATTGGTATCGGGGACCCAGTACTTC,CASSLLVSGTQYF
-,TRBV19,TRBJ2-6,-,TGTGCCAGTAGGCCAGGGGCTGGGGCCAACGTCCTGACTTTC,CASRPGAGANVLTF
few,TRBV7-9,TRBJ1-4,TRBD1,TGTGCCAGCAGCTTAGGGGACAGCCTTAATGAAAAACTGTTTTTT,CASSLGDSLNEKLFF
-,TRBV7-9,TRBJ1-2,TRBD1,TGTGCCAGCAGCGCACCTCCGGGACAGGGGAACTATGGCTACACCTTC,CASSAPPGQGNYGYTF
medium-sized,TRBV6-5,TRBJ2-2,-,TGTGCCAGCGGCCCGACAGGCTCGAACACCGGGGAGCTGTTTTTT,CASGPTGSNTGELFF
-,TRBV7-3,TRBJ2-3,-,TGTGCCAGCAGCTTCGACAGTACGGCGCAGTATTTT,CASSFDSTAQYF
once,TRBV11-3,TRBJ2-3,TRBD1,TGTGCCAGCAGCACTGGGACAGGGAGCACAGATACGCAGTATTTT,CASSTGTGSTDTQYF
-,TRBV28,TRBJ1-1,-,TGTGCCAGCACCGATGAGAGGTCAGAAGCTTTCTTT,CASTDERSEAFF
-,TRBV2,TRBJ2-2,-,TGTGCCAGCTTAACAGCCCCGAACACCGGGGAGCTGTTTTTT,CASLTAPNTGELFF
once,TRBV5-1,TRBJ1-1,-,TGCGCCAGCAGCTTGGTGGGCCTTGAAGCTTTCTTT,CASSLVGLEAFF
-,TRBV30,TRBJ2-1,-,TGTGCCTGGAGTCCGTTTAATGAGCAGTTCTTC,CAWSPFNEQFF
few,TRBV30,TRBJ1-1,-,TGTGCCTCCACAATGGGGGGAGCTTTACACGCTGAAGCTTTCTTT,CASTMGGALHAEAFF
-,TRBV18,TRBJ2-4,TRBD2,TGTGCCAGCTCACCGTCGGGACTGGCGGGGGACATTCAGTACTTC,CASSPSGLAGDIQYF
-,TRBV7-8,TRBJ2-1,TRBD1,TGTGCCAGCAGCTCCCACCCTGGGACAGGGGGCTATGAGCAGTTCTTC,CASSSHPGTGGYEQFF
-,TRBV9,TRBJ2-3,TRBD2,TGTGCCAGCAGCGTAGGACTAGCGAGCACAGATACGCAGTATTTT,CASSVGLASTDTQYF
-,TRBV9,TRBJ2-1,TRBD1,TGTGCCAGCAGCCCTAGGGACAGGACCTACAATGAGCAGTTCTTC,CASSPRDRTYNEQFF
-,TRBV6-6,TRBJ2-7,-,TGTGCCAGCAGTCGTGTAGCTGAGTCCTACGAGCAGTACTTC,CASSRVAESYEQYF
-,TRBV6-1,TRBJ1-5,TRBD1,TGTGCCAGCAATCCGACAGGGTCGAACCAGCCCCAGCATTTT,CASNPTGSNQPQHF
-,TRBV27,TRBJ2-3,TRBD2,TGTGCCAGTATTAGCGGGGGGGCTGCAGATACGCAGTATTTT,CASISGGAADTQYF
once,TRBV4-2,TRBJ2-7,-,TGTGCCAGCAGCCAAGCAGGAGGAGAGTTCTCCTACGAGCAGTACTTC,CASSQAGGEFSYEQYF
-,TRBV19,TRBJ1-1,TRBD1,TGTGCCAGTACTCTTATGGGGGGACAGGGAACTGAAGCTTTCTTT,CASTLMGGQGTEAFF
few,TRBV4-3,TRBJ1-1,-,TGCGCCAGCAGCCAAGGGGGTAAGGGGTCGGAAGCTTTCTTT,CASSQGGKGSEAFF
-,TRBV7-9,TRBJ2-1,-,TGTGCCAGCAGCTTAGCTAGTCGTGGCGGGGCCTACAATGAGCAGTTCTTC,CASSLASRGGAYNEQFF
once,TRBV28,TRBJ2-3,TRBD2,TGTGCCAGCACTGGTGCGGGGGTCCAGTTGGGCACAGATACGCAGTATTTT,CASTGAGVQLGTDTQYF
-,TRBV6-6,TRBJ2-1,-,TGTGCCAGCAGCGAACAGGGTGGCTCCTACAATGAGCAGTTCTTC,CASSEQGGSYNEQFF
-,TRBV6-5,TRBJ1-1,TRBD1,TGTGCCAGCAGTTCCCCGGTGGGGACAGCTAAAGAAGCTTTCTTT,CASSSPVGTAKEAFF
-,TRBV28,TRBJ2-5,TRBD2,TGTGCCAGCAGTAAGCCGGGACTAGCGTTGGAGACCCAGTACTTC,CASSKPGLALETQYF
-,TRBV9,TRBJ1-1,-,TGTGCCATATCTCCACAGGGCTCCTATGAAGCTTTCTTT,CAISPQGSYEAFF
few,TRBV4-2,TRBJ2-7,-,TGTGCCCCCTCTGCGACAGGCAAGAGCTACGAGCAGTACTTC,CAPSATGKSYEQYF
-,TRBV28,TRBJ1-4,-,TGTGCCACCGGTGAATCGGGAGCAACTAATGAAAAACTGTTTTTT,CATGESGATNEKLFF
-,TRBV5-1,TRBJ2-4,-,TGCGCCAGCAGCTCAGGGCAGGGGGACTGGAAAAACATTCAGTACTTC,CASSSGQGDWKNIQYF
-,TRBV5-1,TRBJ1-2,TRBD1,TGCGCCAGCAGCTCCGGACAGGGCTTCGACGGCTACACCTTC,CASSSGQGFDGYTF
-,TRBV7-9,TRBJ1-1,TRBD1,TGTGCCAGCAGTTTCTTCACAGGGGGTCGGACTGAAGCTTTCTTT,CASSFFTGGRTEAFF
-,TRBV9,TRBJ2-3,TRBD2,TGTGCCAGCAGTGAAGGGACTAGCCAAAGCACAGATACGCAGTATTTT,CASSEGTSQSTDTQYF
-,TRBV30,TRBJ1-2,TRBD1,TGTGCCTGGGCGAGGACAGGTCTGGGGTATGGCTACACCTTC,CAWARTGLGYGYTF
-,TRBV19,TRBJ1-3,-,TGTGCCAGTCAGCGGGGGGGGCCTGGAAACACCATATATTTT,CASQRGGPGNTIYF
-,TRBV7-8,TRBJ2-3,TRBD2,TGTGCCAGCAGCCCAGGGTCCCCCGGACTAGCGGTCCTGAGCACAGATACGCAGTATTTT,CASSPGSPGLAVLSTDTQYF
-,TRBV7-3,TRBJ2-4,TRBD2,TGTGCCAGCAGCTCGGGACTAGCGACTAACATTCAGTACTTC,CASSSGLATNIQYF
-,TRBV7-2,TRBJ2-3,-,TGTGCCAGCAGCTCGCGCCGCACCGAAGATACGCAGTATTTT,CASSSRRTEDTQYF
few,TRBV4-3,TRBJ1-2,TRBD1,TGCGCCAGCAGCCAAGGAGAGGGGGCCTCCTCCTATGGCTACACCTTC,CASSQGEGASSYGYTF
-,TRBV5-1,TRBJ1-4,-,TGCGCCAGCAGCTTGGTCGAGGGATTTGGAGGTCTGTTTTTT,CASSLVEGFGGLFF
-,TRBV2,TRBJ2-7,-,TGTGCCAGCAGTCAGACAGGTCCGTTTTACGAGCAGTACTTC,CASSQTGPFYEQYF